The TCR beta chain under discussion was sequenced for a study of identifying expanded T cells in peripheral blood. Germline V gene sequence: CDR1 LNHDA, CDR2 SQIVND (reference sequence). The CDR3 has 14 residues. Trimming cost V 0 bases and J 7 bases, with 12 bases left between them. Profiling relied on immunoSEQ multiplex PCR, and the TCRdb table lists in-frame clones only, not all of them. Of about 82,000 clones listed, around 90% are singletons. The clonotype was recovered from a person between 18 and 75 years old in good health. The chain uses TRBV19 and TRBJ1-2; D is perhaps TRBD1 (6 bases). The specimen was blood. Written as DNA, the CDR3 is TGTGCCAGTAGTATAGAGACAGGTTTAGGTGGCTACACCTTC. Protein sequence: CASSIETGLGGYTF.